The 21 T cell receptor beta chains reported below all come from one sample, sequenced in a study of human T cells and chemical hapten exposure. This sample's time point: pre-sensitization, week 0. Described treatment: therapeutic diphenylcyclopropenone sensitization with weekly scalp DPC. TCRdb fed the RACE reads into MiXCR, producing one record per CDR3 protein. The sample shows about 120,000 distinct CDR3 sequences, approximately 15% of them seen only once. This specimen was whole blood, taken in connection with sensitization to the hapten diphenylcyclopropenone (DPC). The receptors shown here come from a woman under 30 with alopecia areata. Some clones in this sample may be carry-over from other donors' samples.

This clonotype was counted a few times. The chain recombines TRBV28 with TRBJ2-1, with 9 bases aligning to TRBD1. The CDR3 spans 16 residues. The V segment lost 5 bases and the J segment 3 bases; nucleotides outside the gene matches: 8. CDR1 is MDHEN and CDR2 is SYDVKM in the germline V gene. The CDR3 region is CASSPYRGRVYNEQFF. The CDR3 DNA reads as TGTGCCAGCAGTCCATACAGGGGGCGCGTCTACAATGAGCAGTTCTTC. The full variable domain, completed using reference TRBV28 and TRBJ2-1, is DVKVTQSSRYLVKRTGEKVFLECVQDMDHENMFWYRQDPGLGLRLIYFSYDVKMKEKGDIPEGYSVSREKKERFSLILESASTNQTSMYLCASSPYRGRVYNEQFFGPGTRLTVL.

This chain connects TRBV7-2 to TRBJ2-3; TRBD1 agrees at 7 bases. This CDR3 spans 16 amino acids. Per the germline V gene, CDR1 is SGHTA and CDR2 is FQGNSA. V dropped 5 bases and J dropped 2; count of bases not matched to a gene: 10. CDR3 protein: CASSRQGNSITDTQYF. The DNA for the CDR3 is TGTGCCAGCAGCCGACAGGGAAATTCAATCACAGATACGCAGTATTTT.

Only a few counts were recorded for this clonotype. The genes are TRBV20-1 and TRBJ1-1; D unresolved. Per germline, CDR1 DFQATT and CDR2 SNEGSKA (reference sequence). This CDR3 is 15 amino acids long. Trimming removed 0 bases at V and 1 base at J, with 12 bases between. This CDR3 is CSARDLERKNTEAFF. The CDR3 nucleotides read TGCAGTGCTAGAGATCTCGAACGGAAGAACACTGAAGCTTTCTTT.

This clonotype was found a few times. The chain joins TRBV6-1 to TRBJ1-2; D possibly corresponds to TRBD1 (6 bases). CDR3 length: 14 amino acids. Germline lookup yields CDR1 MNHNS and CDR2 SASEGT. V gave up 8 bases and J gave up 5 bases, with 18 bases separating them. CDR3 DNA: TGTGCCAGCCGAAGCGGGACAAACTCGTATGGCTACACCTTC. Translating it yields CASRSGTNSYGYTF.

This clonotype showed up many times. The rearrangement joins TRBV10-2 to TRBJ2-5; tentative D call: TRBD1 (5 bases). Germline V CDR1 and CDR2: WSHSY, SAAADI. Trimming removed 10 bases from V and 1 base from J, with 13 bases in between. The CDR3 loop spans 13 amino acids. CDR3 sequence reads: CATGLTAQETQYF. CDR3 in DNA: TGCGCCACAGGTCTGACAGCCCAAGAGACCCAGTACTTC.

This clonotype was counted between two and nine times. The V and J genes are TRBV7-6 and TRBJ2-7; 8 bases are shared with TRBD1. Germline V gene data show CDR1 as SGHVS and CDR2 as FNYEAQ. The V gene end was trimmed by 4 bases and the J gene end by 3 bases; junction bases not matched to a gene: 8. The CDR3 consists of 15 residues. The CDR3 is CASSSFTTGVYEQYF. DNA of the CDR3: TGTGCCAGCAGCTCTTTTACGACAGGGGTCTACGAGCAGTACTTC.

The gene calls are TRBV5-1 and TRBJ2-7; 9 bases are shared with TRBD1. This CDR3 has 14 residues. V trimming: 4 bases; J trimming: 4 bases; junction bases outside the gene matches: 6. The germline V gene encodes CDR1 SGHRS and CDR2 YFSETQ. This CDR3 reads CASSLDRGYYEQYF. CDR3 DNA sequence: TGCGCCAGCAGCCTGGACAGGGGTTATTACGAGCAGTACTTC.

There are many counts of this clonotype. V usage is TRBV6-9 and J usage is TRBJ2-4; the D gene could be TRBD1 or TRBD2 (6 bases each). Germline CDR1 MNHGY, CDR2 SVAAGI. The CDR3 covers 20 residues. V dropped 1 base and J dropped 2 bases, with 24 bases sitting between them. The CDR3 loop reads CASSYCRGGAGVSSKNIQYF. Written as DNA, the CDR3 is TGTGCCAGCAGTTATTGTAGAGGAGGGGCAGGGGTATCGTCCAAAAACATTCAGTACTTC.

In this sample, this clonotype turned up a few times. The chain links TRBV4-3 to TRBJ1-1; D gene uncertain. The V gene lost 2 bases and the J gene lost 5 bases, with 12 bases spanning the gap. Germline V gene data show CDR1 as LGHNA and CDR2 as YSLEER. The CDR3 totals 14 residues. CDR3 DNA sequence: TGCGCCAGCAGCCAATCTTCAGGATGGACTGAAGCTTTCTTT. Its translation: CASSQSSGWTEAFF.

This clonotype was counted ten times or more. V gene TRBV29-1 combines with J gene TRBJ1-1; D is uncertain. The ends were cut back, 1 base at V and 2 bases at J, with 2 bases in the middle. The germline gives CDR1 SQVTM, CDR2 ANQGSEA. The CDR3 is made up of 11 amino acids. The CDR3, as DNA: TGCAGCGTTGAAGTCAACACTGAAGCTTTCTTT. Translation: CSVEVNTEAFF.

In this sample, this clonotype turned up a few times. The rearrangement uses TRBV5-1 and TRBJ2-5; D might be TRBD2 (6 bases). Trimming removed 4 bases at V and 1 base at J, with 11 bases between. The CDR3 length is 14 residues. Looked up from germline, CDR1 is SGHRS and CDR2 is YFSETQ. CDR3 coding DNA: TGCGCCAGCAGCGGAAATAGCGGCCAAGAGACCCAGTACTTC. Translating it yields CASSGNSGQETQYF.

This clonotype was counted a few times. V is TRBV2 and J is TRBJ1-6, with TRBD1 as a possible D gene (6 bases). The CDR3 loop spans 12 amino acids. With 10 bases removed from V and 12 bases from J, the gap between germline ends came to 16 bases. The germline V gene encodes CDR1 SNHLY and CDR2 FYNNEI. CDR3 protein: CANREPPIPLHF. The DNA for the CDR3 is TGTGCCAACAGGGAGCCCCCTATACCCCTCCACTTT.

This clonotype appeared a few times. CDR3 DNA sequence: TGTGCCACCAGCAGAGAACCGGGGGATCAGCCCCAGCATTTT. It encodes CATSREPGDQPQHF. The J gene is TRBJ1-5, the V gene TRBV15, with D tentatively TRBD1 (5 bases). Germline CDR1 is LNHNV and CDR2 is YYDKDF (reference sequence). The CDR3 runs 14 residues. Trimming left V 0 bases short and J 5 bases short, with 8 bases between.

The sample holds many counts of this clonotype. The CDR3 DNA reads TGTGCCAGCAGCCGCCTAATCATGACTAGCGGGGGTTGGACAGATACGCAGTATTTT. Its protein is CASSRLIMTSGGWTDTQYF. The chain carries TRBV3-1 and TRBJ2-3, with 12 bases lining up with TRBD2. Germline V gives CDR1 LGHDT, CDR2 YNNKEL (reference sequence). The CDR3 covers 19 residues. V lost 4 bases and J lost 3; bases outside the gene matches: 14.

This clonotype was found many times. The gene calls are TRBV9 and TRBJ2-7; weak D call: TRBD2 (6 bases). CDR3 length equals 14 residues. CDR1 SGDLS and CDR2 YYNGEE come from the germline V gene. With 0 bases removed from V and 2 bases from J, the gap between germline ends came to 9 bases. The CDR3 DNA reads TGTGCCAGCAGCGTAGGCGGGGATACCTACGAGCAGTACTTC. It yields the protein CASSVGGDTYEQYF.

The chain employs TRBV20-1 and TRBJ1-2; 8 bases are a match to TRBD1. The CDR3 extends over 13 amino acids. The germline V gene has CDR1 DFQATT and CDR2 SNEGSKA (reference sequence). CDR3 sequence: CKIGQGSPYGYTF. The CDR3 DNA is TGCAAAATTGGACAGGGATCGCCCTATGGCTACACCTTC.

This clonotype was seen only a few times. The J gene is TRBJ1-1, the V gene TRBV15, with 7 bases identical to TRBD1. This CDR3 has 15 amino acids. Germline values: CDR1 LNHNV, CDR2 YYDKDF (reference sequence). V dropped 5 bases and J dropped 0; count of bases not matched to a gene: 6. CDR3: CATSGHRGMNTEAFF. In DNA, the CDR3 is TGTGCCACCAGCGGACACAGGGGTATGAACACTGAAGCTTTCTTT.

This clonotype was counted only a few times. The chain joins TRBV6-1 to TRBJ1-5; the match to TRBD1 covers 8 bases. The trim removed 6 bases at V and 16 bases at J, leaving 11 bases unmatched. CDR3 length equals 12 residues. Per the germline V gene, CDR1 is MNHNS and CDR2 is SASEGT. CDR3 region: CASRKDRGGDHF. In nucleotides, the CDR3 is TGTGCCAGCAGGAAAGACAGGGGTGGCGATCATTTT.

The rearrangement joins TRBV20-1 to TRBJ2-5; D perhaps matches TRBD2 (6 bases). Trimming removed 3 bases from V and 5 bases from J, with 13 bases in between. CDR3 length equals 13 residues. Per germline, CDR1 DFQATT and CDR2 SNEGSKA (reference sequence). The CDR3 loop is CSASAGPEETQYF. CDR3 DNA: TGCAGTGCTAGTGCGGGACCCGAGGAGACCCAGTACTTC.

This clonotype was seen at least ten times. The V gene is TRBV29-1, the J gene TRBJ1-2, with D unclear. In germline, CDR1 is SQVTM, CDR2 ANQGSEA. There are 11 residues in the CDR3. V was trimmed by 4 bases and J by 8 bases, leaving 11 bases between them. CDR3 sequence reads: CSVVSPGGYTF. As DNA, the CDR3 is TGCAGCGTTGTAAGCCCGGGAGGCTACACCTTC.

The rearrangement links TRBV20-1 to TRBJ2-7; no firm D call. Trimming shortened V by 3 bases and J by 6 bases, and 12 bases separated the two germline ends. The CDR3 runs to 12 residues. The germline CDR1 and CDR2 sequences are DFQATT and SNEGSKA (reference sequence). The CDR3 bases are TGCAGTGCTAGTTGGGCCCAGTCCGAGCAGTACTTC. Translating it yields CSASWAQSEQYF.